Shown below are 2 T cell receptor beta chains from a single sample sequenced in a study of shared clonotypes between healthy human individuals. Sequencing used immunoSEQ multiplex PCR; TCRdb keeps in-frame clones, though not all of them. This table has about 79,000 clones, about 64% appearing once. The sequenced sample consisted of memory CD8+ T cells sorted from blood. Subset described: CD45RO+ cells pooled with CCR7-negative TemRA cells. The source is a man younger than 40 in good health.

This clone is labeled as medium-sized. The chain combines TRBV15 with TRBJ2-2; D is perhaps TRBD1 (6 bases). CDR1 is LNHNV, CDR2 YYDKDF, per germline (reference sequence). The V end lost 7 bases, the J end lost 2 bases, and 23 bases lay between the germline ends. The CDR3 sequence is 18 residues long. The CDR3 region is CATKAGGSAQENTGELFF. The CDR3 DNA is TGTGCCACCAAGGCTGGGGGCAGCGCCCAAGAAAACACCGGGGAGCTGTTTTTT.

The CDR3 is CASTPDTSSYNEQFF. In nucleotides, the CDR3 is TGTGCCAGCACCCCCGATACTTCCTCCTACAATGAGCAGTTCTTC. This chain uses TRBV6-5 with TRBJ2-1; D gene uncertain. In germline, CDR1 is MNHEY, CDR2 SVGAGI. Deletions cut 7 bases from V and 0 bases from J, with 13 bases between. The CDR3 extends over 15 amino acids.